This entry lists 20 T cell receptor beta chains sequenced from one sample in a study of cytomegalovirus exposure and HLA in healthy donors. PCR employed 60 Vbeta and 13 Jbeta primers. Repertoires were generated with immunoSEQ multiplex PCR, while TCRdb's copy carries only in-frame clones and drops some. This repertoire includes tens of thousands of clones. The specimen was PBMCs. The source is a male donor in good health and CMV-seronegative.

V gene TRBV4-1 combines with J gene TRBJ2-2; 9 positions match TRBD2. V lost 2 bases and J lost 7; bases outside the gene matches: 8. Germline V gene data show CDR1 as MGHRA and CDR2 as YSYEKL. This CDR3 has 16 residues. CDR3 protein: CASSQRAGTSSGELFF. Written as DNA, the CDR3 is TGCGCCAGCAGCCAAAGGGCCGGGACTAGCAGCGGGGAGCTGTTTTTT.

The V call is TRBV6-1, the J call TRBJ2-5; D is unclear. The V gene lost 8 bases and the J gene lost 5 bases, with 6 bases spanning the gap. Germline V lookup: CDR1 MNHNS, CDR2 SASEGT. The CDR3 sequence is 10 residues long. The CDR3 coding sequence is TGTGCCAGCCGTTTGGAGACCCAGTACTTC. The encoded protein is CASRLETQYF.

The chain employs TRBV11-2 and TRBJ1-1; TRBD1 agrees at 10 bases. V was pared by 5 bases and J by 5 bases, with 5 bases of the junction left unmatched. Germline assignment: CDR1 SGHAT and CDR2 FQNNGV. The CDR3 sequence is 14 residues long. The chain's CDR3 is CASSRQGAVTEAFF. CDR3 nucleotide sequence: TGTGCCAGCAGCCGACAGGGGGCAGTGACTGAAGCTTTCTTT.

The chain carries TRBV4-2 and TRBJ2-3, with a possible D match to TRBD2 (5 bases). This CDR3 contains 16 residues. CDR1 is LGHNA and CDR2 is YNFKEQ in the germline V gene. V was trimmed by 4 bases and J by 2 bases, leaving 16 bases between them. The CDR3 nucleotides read TGTGCCAGCAGCCGCGTCCCTAGCAGACCCACAGATACGCAGTATTTT. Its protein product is CASSRVPSRPTDTQYF.

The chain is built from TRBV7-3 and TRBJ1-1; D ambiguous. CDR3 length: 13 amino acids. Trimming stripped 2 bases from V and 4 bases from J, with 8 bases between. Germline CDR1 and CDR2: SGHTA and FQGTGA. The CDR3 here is CASSLFPGTEAFF. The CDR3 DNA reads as TGTGCCAGCAGCTTATTCCCGGGCACTGAAGCTTTCTTT.

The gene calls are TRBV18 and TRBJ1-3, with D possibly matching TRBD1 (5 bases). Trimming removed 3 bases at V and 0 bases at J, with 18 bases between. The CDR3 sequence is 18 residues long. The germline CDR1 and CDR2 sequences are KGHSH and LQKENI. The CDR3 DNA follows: TGTGCCAGCTCACCTGGGGCCCGTGGCAGAATCTCTGGAAACACCATATATTTT. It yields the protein CASSPGARGRISGNTIYF.

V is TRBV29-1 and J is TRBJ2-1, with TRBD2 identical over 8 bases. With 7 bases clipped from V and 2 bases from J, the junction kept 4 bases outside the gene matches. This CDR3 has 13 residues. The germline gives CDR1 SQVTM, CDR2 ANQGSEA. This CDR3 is CSAGGEAYNEQFF. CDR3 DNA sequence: TGCAGCGCGGGGGGGGAGGCCTACAATGAGCAGTTCTTC.

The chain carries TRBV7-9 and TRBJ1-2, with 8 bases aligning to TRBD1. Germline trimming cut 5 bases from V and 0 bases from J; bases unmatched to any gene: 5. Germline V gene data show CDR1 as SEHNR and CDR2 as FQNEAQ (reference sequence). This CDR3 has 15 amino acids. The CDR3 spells CASSPGQGSNYGYTF. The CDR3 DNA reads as TGTGCCAGCAGCCCCGGACAGGGCTCTAACTATGGCTACACCTTC.

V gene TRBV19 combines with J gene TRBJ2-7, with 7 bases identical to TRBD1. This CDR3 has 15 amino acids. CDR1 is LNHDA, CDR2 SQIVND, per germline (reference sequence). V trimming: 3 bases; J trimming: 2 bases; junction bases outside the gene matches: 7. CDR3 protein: CASSIGDRAAYEQYF. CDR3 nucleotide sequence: TGTGCCAGTAGTATCGGAGACAGGGCCGCCTACGAGCAGTACTTC.

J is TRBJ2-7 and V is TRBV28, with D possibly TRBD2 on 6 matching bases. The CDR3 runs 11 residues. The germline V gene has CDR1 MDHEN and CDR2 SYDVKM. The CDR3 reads CPGGFAYEQYF. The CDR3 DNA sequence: TGTCCCGGAGGGTTCGCCTACGAGCAGTACTTC.

The CDR3 region is CASRELTGGKLFF. The CDR3 bases are TGTGCCAGCAGAGAGTTAACCGGGGGAAAACTGTTTTTT. The chain joins TRBV6-5 to TRBJ1-4; tentatively, D is TRBD1 (5 bases). Germline lookup yields CDR1 MNHEY and CDR2 SVGAGI. This CDR3 has 13 amino acids. V dropped 6 bases and J dropped 10 bases, with 15 bases sitting between them.

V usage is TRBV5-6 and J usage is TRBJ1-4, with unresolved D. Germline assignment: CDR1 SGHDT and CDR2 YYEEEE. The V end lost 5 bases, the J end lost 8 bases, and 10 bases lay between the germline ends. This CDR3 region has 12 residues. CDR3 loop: CASRYSQEKLFF. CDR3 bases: TGTGCCAGCAGATATTCACAGGAAAAACTGTTTTTT.

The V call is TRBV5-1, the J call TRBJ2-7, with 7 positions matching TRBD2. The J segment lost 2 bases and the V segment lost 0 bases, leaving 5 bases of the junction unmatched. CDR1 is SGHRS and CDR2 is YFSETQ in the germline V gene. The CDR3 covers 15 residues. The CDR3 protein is CASSLVPAGTYEQYF. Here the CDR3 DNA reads TGCGCCAGCAGCTTGGTACCAGCGGGGACCTACGAGCAGTACTTC.

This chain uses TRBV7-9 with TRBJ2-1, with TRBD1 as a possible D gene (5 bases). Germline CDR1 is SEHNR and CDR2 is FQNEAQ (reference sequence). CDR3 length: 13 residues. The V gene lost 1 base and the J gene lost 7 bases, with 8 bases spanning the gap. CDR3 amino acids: CASSLDAGNEQFF. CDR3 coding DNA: TGTGCCAGCAGCTTAGATGCAGGGAATGAGCAGTTCTTC.

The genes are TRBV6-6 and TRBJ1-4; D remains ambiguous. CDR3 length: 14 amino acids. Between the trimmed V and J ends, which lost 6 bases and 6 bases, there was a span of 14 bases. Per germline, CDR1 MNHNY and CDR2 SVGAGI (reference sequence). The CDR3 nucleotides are TGTGCCAGCAGGCCCCGGACCGGGGATGAAAAACTGTTTTTT. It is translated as CASRPRTGDEKLFF.

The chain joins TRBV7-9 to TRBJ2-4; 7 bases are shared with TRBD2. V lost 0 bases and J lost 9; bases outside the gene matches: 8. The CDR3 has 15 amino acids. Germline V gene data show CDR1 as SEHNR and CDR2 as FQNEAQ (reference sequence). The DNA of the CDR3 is TGTGCCAGCAGCTTAGCGGTAGCGGGTGTAACCATTCAGTACTTC. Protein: CASSLAVAGVTIQYF. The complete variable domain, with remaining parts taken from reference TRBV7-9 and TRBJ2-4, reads DTGVSQNPRHKITKRGQNVTFRCDPISEHNRLYWYRQTLGQGPEFLTYFQNEAQLEKSRLLSDRFSAERPKGSFSTLEIQRTEQGDSAMYLCASSLAVAGVTIQYFGAGTRLSVL.

The CDR3: CASSEFSTGELFF. CDR3 coding DNA: TGCGCCAGCAGCGAGTTTTCCACCGGGGAGCTGTTTTTT. The chain uses TRBV4-1 and TRBJ2-2; D is uncertain. The germline V gene encodes CDR1 MGHRA and CDR2 YSYEKL. The CDR3 covers 13 residues. Trimming left V 5 bases short and J 4 bases short, with 8 bases between.

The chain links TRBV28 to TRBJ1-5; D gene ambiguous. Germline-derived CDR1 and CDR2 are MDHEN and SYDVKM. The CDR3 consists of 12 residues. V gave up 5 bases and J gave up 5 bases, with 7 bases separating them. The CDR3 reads CASSPSYQPQHF. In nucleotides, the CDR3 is TGTGCCAGCAGTCCCTCGTATCAGCCCCAGCATTTT.

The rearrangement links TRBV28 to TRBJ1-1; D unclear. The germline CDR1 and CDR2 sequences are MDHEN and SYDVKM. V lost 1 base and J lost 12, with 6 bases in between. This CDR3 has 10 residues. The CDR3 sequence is CASSLSRTFF. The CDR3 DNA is TGTGCCAGCAGTTTATCGAGGACTTTCTTT.

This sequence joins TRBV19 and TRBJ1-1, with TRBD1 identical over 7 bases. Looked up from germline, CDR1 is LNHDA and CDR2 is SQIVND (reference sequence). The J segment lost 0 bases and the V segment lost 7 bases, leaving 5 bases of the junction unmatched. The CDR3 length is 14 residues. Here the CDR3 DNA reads TGTGCCAGTAAGTCCGGGACAGTGAACACTGAAGCTTTCTTT. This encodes CASKSGTVNTEAFF. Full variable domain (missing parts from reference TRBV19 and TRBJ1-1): DGGITQSPKYLFRKEGQNVTLSCEQNLNHDAMYWYRQDPGQGLRLIYYSQIVNDFQKGDIAEGYSVSREKKESFPLTVTSAQKNPTAFYLCASKSGTVNTEAFFGQGTRLTVV.